This TCR beta chain derives from a study of blood T cell repertoires in COVID-19. Study-level background: Samples came from the United States, Italy and Spain, spanning acute and convalescent COVID-19.

Those who participated ranged in age from roughly 18 to 89 years and resided in about two dozen US areas. The study assigned cohorts using participant-reported clinical history. Cohort 3 recovery required two negative PCRs, clearance, or symptom resolution. Sequencing was performed with immunoSEQ multiplex PCR; in TCRdb, only in-frame clones are kept and a portion is missing. Among fewer than 200,000 clones listed, around four fifths were seen once. This clone was seen only a few times. The CDR3 consists of 13 residues. Trimming pared 3 bases from V and 0 bases from J, leaving 3 bases between. Germline CDR1 MGHRA, CDR2 YSYEKL.

The rearrangement joins TRBV4-1 to TRBJ2-4, with D unresolved. The sample comprised PBMCs or T cells enriched from blood (not recorded which). The source of this sequence is a woman aged 45-65 years who had recovered from COVID-19. DNA of the CDR3: TGCGCCAGCAGCCAGGCAGCCAAAAACATTCAGTACTTC. Its protein product is CASSQAAKNIQYF.